This TCR beta chain originates from a study of blood T cell repertoires in COVID-19. Trimming took off 2 bases at V and 3 bases at J, with 10 bases between the two ends. The germline V gene has CDR1 KGHSH and CDR2 LQKENI. The CDR3 covers 14 residues. Cohorts were based on clinical histories the participants reported. The study recruited exposed participants who had met a COVID-19 case within 2 weeks before entry. To note about this clone: The same CDR3 also results from other DNA sequences found in this sample.

Repertoires were generated with immunoSEQ multiplex PCR, while TCRdb's copy carries only in-frame clones and drops some. The sample holds approximately 280,000 clones, about four fifths seen once. This sequence originates from a man in his forties or fifties who had been exposed to COVID-19. Sequencing was done on a sample of PBMCs or T cells enriched from blood (not recorded which). The genes are TRBV18 and TRBJ1-2; D gene uncertain. This chain's CDR3 is CASSPSLADYGYTF. The DNA for the CDR3 is TGTGCCAGCTCACCAAGTTTGGCGGACTATGGCTACACCTTC.